This is a list of T cell receptor beta chains from one sample in a study of cytomegalovirus exposure and HLA in healthy donors. TCRdb keeps only in-frame clones here, not all; method: immunoSEQ multiplex PCR. This sample has 98,000 or so clones, with less than 80% found just once. The sample was PBMCs. These TCRs come from a man aged 40-49 years in good health and CMV-seronegative. Each CDR3 is given with its conserved first and last residue. The D gene is left open where the match is weak. Size is omitted from some rows. Given values are once, few, many or a class for expanded clones.

J | size | D | V | CDR3 | DNA
TRBJ1-5 | NA | NA | TRBV25-1 | CASSSGQGFLQPQHF | TGTGCCAGCAGTTCGGGGCAGGGGTTCCTACAGCCCCAGCATTTT
TRBJ1-1 | NA | TRBD1 | TRBV9 | CASSVGVGTETPNTEAFF | TGTGCCAGCAGCGTAGGAGTTGGGACAGAAACACCGAACACTGAAGCTTTCTTT
TRBJ2-1 | NA | TRBD1 | TRBV19 | CASSWTGEKVGNEQFF | TGTGCCAGTAGTTGGACAGGGGAGAAGGTGGGCAATGAGCAGTTCTTC
TRBJ1-6 | NA | NA | TRBV7-6 | CASSYRSSYNSPLHF | TGTGCCAGCAGCTACAGGAGCTCCTATAATTCACCCCTCCACTTT
TRBJ2-5 | few | NA | TRBV7-2 | CASSSLPDSRGTQYF | TGTGCCAGCAGCTCTTTACCAGACTCCCGGGGGACCCAGTACTTC
TRBJ1-2 | few | NA | TRBV7-2 | CASSTEIGDYGYTF | TGTGCCAGCAGCACAGAGATCGGGGACTATGGCTACACCTTC
TRBJ1-5 | NA | NA | TRBV5-1 | CASSLEFLQGNQPQHF | TGCGCCAGCAGCTTGGAGTTCTTGCAGGGGAATCAGCCCCAGCATTTT
TRBJ2-1 | NA | TRBD2 | TRBV6-6 | CASSYFRGGGNEQFF | TGTGCCAGCAGTTACTTTCGGGGCGGGGGCAATGAGCAGTTCTTC
TRBJ1-4 | NA | NA | TRBV7-2 | CASSLVGAWEKLFF | TGTGCCAGCAGCCTGGTAGGGGCGTGGGAAAAACTGTTTTTT
TRBJ2-1 | once | NA | TRBV15 | CATSRGQTGEQFF | TGTGCCACCAGCAGAGGCCAGACTGGAGAGCAGTTCTTC
TRBJ2-7 | once | NA | TRBV10-1 | CASRASRVRVPYEQYF | TGCGCCAGCAGAGCCTCAAGGGTCAGGGTTCCCTACGAGCAGTACTTC
TRBJ2-1 | NA | TRBD2 | TRBV5-1 | CASSLGEGPYNEQFF | TGCGCCAGCAGCTTGGGGGAGGGCCCCTACAATGAGCAGTTCTTC
TRBJ2-1 | NA | TRBD2 | TRBV10-2 | CASNGGRGNEQFF | TGCGCCAGCAACGGCGGGAGGGGAAATGAGCAGTTCTTC
TRBJ1-1 | NA | NA | TRBV29-1 | CSIGGTMNTEAFF | TGCAGCATCGGAGGGACGATGAACACTGAAGCTTTCTTT
TRBJ1-5 | NA | TRBD1 | TRBV5-8 | CASRTNRGVGNQPQHF | TGTGCCAGCAGAACAAACAGGGGGGTCGGCAATCAGCCCCAGCATTTT
TRBJ2-7 | few | NA | TRBV6-1 | CASRLTVPGGEQYF | TGTGCCAGCAGGCTGACAGTCCCCGGGGGCGAGCAGTACTTC
TRBJ2-1 | NA | NA | TRBV28 | CASSRQIPYNEQFF | TGTGCCAGCAGTCGACAGATTCCCTACAATGAGCAGTTCTTC
TRBJ2-7 | NA | TRBD2 | TRBV15 | CATSRTTEGIRLAGYEQYF | TGTGCCACCAGCAGAACAACCGAGGGGATAAGACTAGCGGGCTACGAGCAGTACTTC
TRBJ1-5 | NA | NA | TRBV27 | CASSLWRNQPQHF | TGTGCCAGCAGTTTATGGAGGAATCAGCCCCAGCATTTT
TRBJ2-7 | NA | NA | TRBV11-2 | CASSSPERREQYF | TGTGCCAGCAGCTCCCCCGAGAGGCGCGAGCAGTACTTC